This T cell receptor beta chain was found in a study of Ad26.COV2.S vaccination and SARS-CoV-2 variants. Whole-study context: The trial was COV1001 and the donor's arm was Ad26.COV2.S.

V was cut by 1 base and J by 4 bases, with 13 bases left in between. The CDR3 sequence is 15 residues long. Germline CDR1 is SEHNR and CDR2 is FQNEAQ (reference sequence). Regarding treatment: over 15 received Ad26.COV2.S at low or high dose, single or two shots; roughly five received placebo; per-sample allocation not given. Repertoires come from day 63 after the first vaccine or placebo injection. Boston provided a donor who was an adult aged 18-55 years. Produced via immunoSEQ multiplex PCR; TCRdb's table is partial and in-frame only. This table has about 440,000 clones, 90% appearing once. The chain joins TRBV7-9 to TRBJ1-2, with D perhaps matching TRBD1 (6 bases). The sequence derives from a person between 18 and 65 years old who received the Ad26.COV2.S COVID-19 vaccine or a placebo. This specimen consisted of peripheral blood, obtained in a trial of Ad26.COV2.S vaccine versus placebo. CDR3 nucleotides: TGTGCCAGCAGCTTAGATCCGGGGGCAAGCTATGGCTACACCTTC. It yields the protein CASSLDPGASYGYTF.